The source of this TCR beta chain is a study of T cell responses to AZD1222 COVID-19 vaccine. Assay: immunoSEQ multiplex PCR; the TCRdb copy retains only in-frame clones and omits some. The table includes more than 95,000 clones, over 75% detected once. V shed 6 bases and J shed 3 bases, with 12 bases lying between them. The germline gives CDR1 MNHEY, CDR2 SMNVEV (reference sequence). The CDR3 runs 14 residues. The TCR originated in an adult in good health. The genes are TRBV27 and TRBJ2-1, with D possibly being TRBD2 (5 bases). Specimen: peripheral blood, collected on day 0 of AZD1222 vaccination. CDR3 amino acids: CASSSGVFYNEQFF. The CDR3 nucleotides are TGTGCCAGCAGCTCCGGGGTATTCTACAATGAGCAGTTCTTC.